The next 11 T cell receptor beta chains were all read from a single sample in a study of blood T cells in healthy people across ages. Using a J-beta primer mix together with a sample-barcoded 5' primer, a second PCR was run for about 7 to 12 cycles. TCRdb used MiXCR to reprocess the 5' RACE reads, holding one entry per CDR3 protein. The sample holds about 1.4 million distinct CDR3 sequences; 59% are singletons and the top ten take 6.5% to 8.5%. Specimen: blood. The receptors were sampled from a man younger than 30 in good health.

The V gene is TRBV4-1, the J gene TRBJ2-5; tentatively, D is TRBD1 or TRBD2 (5 bases each). The germline V gene has CDR1 MGHRA and CDR2 YSYEKL. The CDR3 runs 14 residues. Trimming cost V 3 bases and J 4 bases, with 12 bases left between them. DNA of the CDR3: TGCGCCAGCAGCCACCCGGGACGAAGAGAGACCCAGTACTTC. This sequence encodes CASSHPGRRETQYF.

CDR3 sequence (DNA): TGTGCCAGCAACTCAGGGGGCGCAGATACGCAGTATTTT. Encoded protein: CASNSGGADTQYF. This chain joins TRBV28 and TRBJ2-3, with 8 positions matching TRBD1. Looked up from germline, CDR1 is MDHEN and CDR2 is SYDVKM. The trim removed 7 bases at V and 4 bases at J, leaving 4 bases unmatched. The CDR3 consists of 13 residues. Full variable domain (rest looked up from reference TRBV28 and TRBJ2-3): DVKVTQSSRYLVKRTGEKVFLECVQDMDHENMFWYRQDPGLGLRLIYFSYDVKMKEKGDIPEGYSVSREKKERFSLILESASTNQTSMYLCASNSGGADTQYFGPGTRLTVL.

This clonotype was observed a few times. The chain employs TRBV6-2 or TRBV6-3 and TRBJ1-5; D is uncertain. Germline V gives CDR1 MNHEY, CDR2 SVGEGT. Deletions cut 6 bases from V and 0 bases from J, with 6 bases between. The CDR3 loop spans 13 amino acids. In DNA, the CDR3 is TGTGCCAGCAGCCCACATAGCAATCAGCCCCAGCATTTT. This encodes CASSPHSNQPQHF.

The chain carries TRBV7-9 and TRBJ2-1; no definite D call. CDR1 is SEHNR and CDR2 is FQNEAQ in the germline V gene (reference sequence). With 3 bases removed from V and 8 bases from J, the gap between germline ends came to 5 bases. The CDR3 loop spans 11 amino acids. The CDR3 here is CASSFVHEQFF. The CDR3 DNA reads TGTGCCAGCAGCTTCGTACATGAGCAGTTCTTC.

The chain employs TRBV14 and TRBJ2-7, with TRBD2 as a possible D gene (6 bases). The CDR3 sequence is 14 residues long. Germline V CDR1 and CDR2: SGHDN, FVKESK. Trimming removed 4 bases from V and 2 bases from J, with 12 bases in between. CDR3 DNA: TGTGCCAGCAGCCCAGGTCGGAGGGCCTACGAGCAGTACTTC. Translated, it gives CASSPGRRAYEQYF.

This chain connects TRBV7-9 to TRBJ2-1; 11 bases map to TRBD2. The CDR3 is made up of 16 amino acids. The V gene end was trimmed by 3 bases and the J gene end by 0 bases; junction bases not matched to a gene: 1. Germline loops: CDR1 SEHNR, CDR2 FQNEAQ (reference sequence). The chain's CDR3 is CASSFSGGASYNEQFF. The CDR3 DNA reads TGTGCCAGCAGCTTTAGCGGGGGGGCCTCCTACAATGAGCAGTTCTTC.

V gene TRBV7-9 combines with J gene TRBJ2-1; 7 nucleotides align to TRBD1. Germline V gene sequence: CDR1 SEHNR, CDR2 FQNEAQ (reference sequence). After removal of 2 bases from V and 4 bases from J, the junction contained 8 bases not matched to a gene. CDR3 size: 16 residues. CDR3 region: CASSLLTGRSYNEQFF. CDR3 sequence (DNA): TGTGCCAGCAGCTTATTGACAGGGCGATCGTACAATGAGCAGTTCTTC.

The gene calls are TRBV7-9 and TRBJ2-6; 7 bases are a match to TRBD1. This CDR3 is 19 amino acids long. After removal of 4 bases from V and 2 bases from J, the junction contained 14 bases not matched to a gene. Germline CDR1 is SEHNR and CDR2 is FQNEAQ (reference sequence). In nucleotides, the CDR3 is TGTGCCAGCAGCTCACCTCGACAGGGCGCGGGTCCTGGGGCCAACGTCCTGACTTTC. Translated: CASSSPRQGAGPGANVLTF. Using reference TRBV7-9 and TRBJ2-6 for the parts outside the CDR3, the full variable domain is DTGVSQNPRHKITKRGQNVTFRCDPISEHNRLYWYRQTLGQGPEFLTYFQNEAQLEKSRLLSDRFSAERPKGSFSTLEIQRTEQGDSAMYLCASSSPRQGAGPGANVLTFGAGSRLTVL.

This clonotype has only one observation. The chain employs TRBV7-9 and TRBJ1-4; 8 bases are shared with TRBD1. Germline V gene lookup returns CDR1 SEHNR and CDR2 FQNEAQ (reference sequence). CDR3 length: 15 residues. V lost 2 bases, J lost 6 bases, and 5 bases stayed unmatched. CDR3 loop: CASSLQGAPDEKLFF. The CDR3 coding sequence is TGTGCCAGCAGCTTACAGGGGGCCCCGGATGAAAAACTGTTTTTT.

The CDR3 here is CASRETGDNTEAFF. In DNA form, the CDR3 reads TGTGCCAGCAGAGAAACAGGGGATAATACTGAAGCTTTCTTT. The V and J genes are TRBV6-1 and TRBJ1-1; 7 nucleotides match TRBD1. Germline-derived CDR1 and CDR2 are MNHNS and SASEGT. V lost 6 bases and J lost 5; bases outside the gene matches: 9. This CDR3 is 14 amino acids long.

V and J are TRBV30 and TRBJ2-5; TRBD1 matches 7 bases. The CDR3 is 14 residues long. The V gene end was trimmed by 2 bases and the J gene end by 2 bases; junction bases not matched to a gene: 5. The germline V gene encodes CDR1 GTSNPN and CDR2 SVGIG (reference sequence). The CDR3 protein is CAWSRGRGQETQYF. The CDR3 DNA follows: TGTGCCTGGAGTAGGGGCAGGGGGCAAGAGACCCAGTACTTC.